A selection of T cell receptor beta chains follows, all from one sample in a study of T cells after yellow fever vaccination. TCRdb used MiXCR to reprocess the 5' RACE reads, holding one entry per CDR3 protein. The repertoire holds approximately 600,000 distinct CDR3 sequences, with more than 9% as singletons. The sequencing used PBMCs, collected on the day of the yellow fever booster vaccination. The receptors were sampled from a man aged 25 to 40 who received the YFV17D yellow fever vaccine. Each CDR3 is given without its conserved first and last residue. D genes are given only for firm matches. The size entry is marked missing in some rows and otherwise reads once, few, many or a size class.

TRBD1 | TRBJ1-2 | TRBV5-4 | few | ASSGTGTGEFNT
NA | TRBJ2-1 | TRBV29-1 | many | SGRGPEIYEQF
NA | TRBJ2-1 | TRBV20-1 | NA | SASGDAEQF
NA | TRBJ2-7 | TRBV30 | NA | AWSVLRGGYEQY
TRBD1 | TRBJ1-2 | TRBV19 | NA | ASSRGAYGYT
TRBD1 | TRBJ2-7 | TRBV20-1 | NA | SVPPGQGTYEQY
TRBD2 | TRBJ2-3 | TRBV18 | few | ASSGTSGNTQY
TRBD1 | TRBJ2-7 | TRBV28 | NA | ASLGIQGGGEQY
TRBD1 | TRBJ2-1 | TRBV2 | few | ASSSDRGRGFEQF
NA | TRBJ2-5 | TRBV6-1 | NA | ASSPVGAQETQY
TRBD1 | TRBJ2-2 | TRBV2 | NA | ASRNRQGVGELF
NA | TRBJ1-2 | TRBV19 | NA | ASSGVTAPDGYGYT
NA | TRBJ1-5 | TRBV12-3/TRBV12-4 | NA | ASSLNIGYQPQH
NA | TRBJ2-7 | TRBV7-2 | many | ASSPPNGRAFTYEQY
NA | TRBJ1-2 | TRBV28 | few | ASSSHRVYSGYT
NA | TRBJ2-7 | TRBV7-2 | NA | ASSLGPGVVKNEQY
NA | TRBJ2-2 | TRBV7-3 | NA | ASSLNRWSGELF
TRBD1 | TRBJ2-1 | TRBV5-1 | few | ASSWIYLTGGESNEQF
TRBD1 | TRBJ1-2 | TRBV30 | few | AWSVTGYGYT
TRBD1 | TRBJ2-7 | TRBV4-2 | NA | ASSQAGGQGITYEQY
TRBD2 | TRBJ2-3 | TRBV12-3/TRBV12-4 | NA | ASRGKREFTDTQY
NA | TRBJ2-3 | TRBV7-9 | many | ASSLDLVKDTQY
NA | TRBJ2-7 | TRBV3-1 | once | ASSPPGVLRKPSYEQY
TRBD2 | TRBJ2-3 | TRBV7-2 | NA | ASSLRESGNTDTQY
TRBD1 | TRBJ2-5 | TRBV10-3 | NA | AISVGGGQETQY
TRBD2 | TRBJ2-6 | TRBV2 | NA | ASSGLNSGANVLT
NA | TRBJ2-1 | TRBV6-5 | NA | ASSYGHGSTYNEQF
NA | TRBJ2-5 | TRBV9 | many | ASSVSGAETQY
TRBD1 | TRBJ2-5 | TRBV29-1 | few | SVDRGHGETQY
TRBD2 | TRBJ2-2 | TRBV2 | few | ASSDAPLAGGELF
TRBD1 | TRBJ2-5 | TRBV3-1 | NA | ASSDRAGTQY
TRBD2 | TRBJ2-7 | TRBV5-1 | many | ASSVGALAGADEQY
NA | TRBJ2-5 | TRBV28 | few | ASSSRGYQETQY
TRBD2 | TRBJ2-7 | TRBV19 | few | ASSISTSDSYEQY
NA | TRBJ2-1 | TRBV4-3 | NA | ASSPTRVSYNEQF
NA | TRBJ2-5 | TRBV29-1 | few | SVEEATQY
NA | TRBJ1-5 | TRBV12-3/TRBV12-4 | few | ASSLAPTNQPQH
TRBD2 | TRBJ2-3 | TRBV6-6 | few | ASGAGVADTQY
TRBD1 | TRBJ1-2 | TRBV20-1 | NA | SARRDREYGYT